This TCR beta chain was recorded in a study of cytomegalovirus exposure and HLA in healthy donors. Study at large: The use of the same platform for the approximately 110 validation repertoires and the 666 first-cohort repertoires was reported by a later analysis. Study-level points and caveats: In vitro checks showed that a few CMV-associated chains really do target CMV antigens.

Germline V gene lookup returns CDR1 SGHRS and CDR2 YFSETQ. The CDR3 runs 14 residues. After removal of 0 bases from V and 3 bases from J, the junction contained 3 bases not matched to a gene. TCRdb's table, derived via immunoSEQ multiplex PCR, lists solely in-frame clones and lacks some. Found here are some 110,000 clones, around 86% of them singletons; the top ten hold roughly 4%. Comments on this clone: No antigen is known for it.

The sample comprised PBMCs. The rearrangement links TRBV5-1 to TRBJ2-7; 7 positions match TRBD1. This sequence originates from a young woman in good health and CMV-seropositive. CDR3 protein: CASSLARQGYEQYF. The CDR3 bases are TGCGCCAGCAGCTTGGCCCGACAGGGCTACGAGCAGTACTTC.